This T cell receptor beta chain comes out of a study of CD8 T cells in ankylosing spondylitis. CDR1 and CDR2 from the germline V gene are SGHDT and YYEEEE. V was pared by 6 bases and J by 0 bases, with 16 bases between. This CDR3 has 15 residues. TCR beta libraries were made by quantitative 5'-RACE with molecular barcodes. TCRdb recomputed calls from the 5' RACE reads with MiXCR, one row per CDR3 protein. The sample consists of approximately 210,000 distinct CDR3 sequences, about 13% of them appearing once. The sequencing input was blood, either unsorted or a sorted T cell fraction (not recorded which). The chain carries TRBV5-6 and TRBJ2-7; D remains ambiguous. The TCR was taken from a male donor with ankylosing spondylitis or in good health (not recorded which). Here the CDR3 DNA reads TGTGCCAGCACCCCCGGGCAACTGAGCTCCTACGAGCAGTACTTC. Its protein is CASTPGQLSSYEQYF.